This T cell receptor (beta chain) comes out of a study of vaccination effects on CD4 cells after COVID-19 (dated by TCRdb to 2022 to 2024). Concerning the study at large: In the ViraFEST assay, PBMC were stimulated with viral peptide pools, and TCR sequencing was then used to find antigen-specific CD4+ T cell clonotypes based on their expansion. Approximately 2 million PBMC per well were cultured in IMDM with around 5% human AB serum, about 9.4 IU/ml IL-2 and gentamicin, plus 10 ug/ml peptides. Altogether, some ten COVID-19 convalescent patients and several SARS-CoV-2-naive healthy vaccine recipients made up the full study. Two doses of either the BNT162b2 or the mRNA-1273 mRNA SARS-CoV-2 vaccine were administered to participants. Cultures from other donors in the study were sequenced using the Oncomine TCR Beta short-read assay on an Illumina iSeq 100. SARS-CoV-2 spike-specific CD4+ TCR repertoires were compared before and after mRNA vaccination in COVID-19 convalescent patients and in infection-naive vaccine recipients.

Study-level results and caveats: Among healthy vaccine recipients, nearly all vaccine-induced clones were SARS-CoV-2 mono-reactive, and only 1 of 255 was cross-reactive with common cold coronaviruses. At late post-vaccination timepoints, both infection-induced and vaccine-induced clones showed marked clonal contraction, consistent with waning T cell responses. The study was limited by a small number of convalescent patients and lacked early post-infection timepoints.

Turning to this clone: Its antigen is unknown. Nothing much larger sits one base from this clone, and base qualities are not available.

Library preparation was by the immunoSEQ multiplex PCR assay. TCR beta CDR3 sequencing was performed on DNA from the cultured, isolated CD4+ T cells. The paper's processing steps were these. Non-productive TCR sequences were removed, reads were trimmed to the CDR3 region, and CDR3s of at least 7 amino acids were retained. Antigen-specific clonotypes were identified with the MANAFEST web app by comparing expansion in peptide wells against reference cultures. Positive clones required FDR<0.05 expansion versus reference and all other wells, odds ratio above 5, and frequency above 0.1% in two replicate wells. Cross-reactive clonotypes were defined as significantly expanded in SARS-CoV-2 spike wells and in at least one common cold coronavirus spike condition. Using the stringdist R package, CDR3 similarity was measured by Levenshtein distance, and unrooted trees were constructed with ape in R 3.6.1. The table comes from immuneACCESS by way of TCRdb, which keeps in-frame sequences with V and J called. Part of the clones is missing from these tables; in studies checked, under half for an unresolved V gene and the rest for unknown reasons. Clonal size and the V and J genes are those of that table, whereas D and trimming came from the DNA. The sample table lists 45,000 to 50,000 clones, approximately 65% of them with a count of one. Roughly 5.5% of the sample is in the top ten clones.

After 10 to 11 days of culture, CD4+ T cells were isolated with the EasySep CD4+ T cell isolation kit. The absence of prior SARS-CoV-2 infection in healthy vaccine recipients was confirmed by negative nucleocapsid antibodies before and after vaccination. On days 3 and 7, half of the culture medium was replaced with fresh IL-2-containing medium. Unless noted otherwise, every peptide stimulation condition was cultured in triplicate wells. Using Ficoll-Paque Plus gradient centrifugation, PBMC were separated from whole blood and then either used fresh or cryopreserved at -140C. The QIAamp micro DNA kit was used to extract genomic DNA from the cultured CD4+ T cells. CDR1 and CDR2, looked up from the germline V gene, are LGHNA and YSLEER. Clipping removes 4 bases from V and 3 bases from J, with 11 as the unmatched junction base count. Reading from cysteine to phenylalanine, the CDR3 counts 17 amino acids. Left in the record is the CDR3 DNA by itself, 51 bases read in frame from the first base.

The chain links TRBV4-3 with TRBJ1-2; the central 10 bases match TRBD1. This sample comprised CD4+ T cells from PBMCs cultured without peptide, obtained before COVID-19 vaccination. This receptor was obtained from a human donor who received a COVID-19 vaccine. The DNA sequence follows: TGCGCCAGCAGCCCCCAGCCGCCCGGGACAGGGGACTATGGCTACACCTTC. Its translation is CASSPQPPGTGDYGYTF.